This T cell receptor beta chain was observed in a study of molecular identifiers for immune sequencing clone quantification. Across the whole study: The replicates split RNA from approximately 22,000 or 94,000 naive CD8 cells five ways and sequenced four.

With 7 bases removed from V and 4 bases from J, the gap between germline ends came to 13 bases. Germline V gene sequence: CDR1 SQVTM, CDR2 ANQGSEA. CDR3 size: 13 residues. In this sample, this clonotype turned up many times. What it binds is unknown. Study-wide points: Clonotypes topping 20 RNA copies carried over 98% of effector molecules but under 1% of naive ones.

TCRdb redid the calling of the PCR reads with MiXCR, one entry per CDR3 protein. The sample holds about 510,000 distinct CDR3 sequences, roughly 25% seen once. Libraries of naive CD8 T cells were made from around 20,000 to 1,000,000 sorted cells. They used 10%, 30% or 50% RNA. Sorting was used to obtain naive CD8 T cells (CD8+CD4-CCR7+CD45RA+). This chain joins TRBV29-1 and TRBJ1-4; D is possibly TRBD1 (5 bases). The specimen sequenced was naive CD8+ T cells from blood, with Jurkat cell RNA spiked in. Subset meaning: FACS-sorted CD8+CD4-CCR7+CD45RA+ naive T cells. The receptor was derived from a human donor in good health. Some libraries in this study had Jurkat cell RNA spiked in. The CDR3 reads CSAEGRFNEKLFF. In DNA form, the CDR3 reads TGCAGCGCCGAGGGACGGTTTAATGAAAAACTGTTTTTT.